These 31 T cell receptor beta chains were all obtained from the same sample, sequenced in a study of T cells in Graves' hyperthyroidism and ophthalmopathy. From RNA transcripts, TCR beta CDR3 regions were amplified. TCR CDR3 regions were first amplified by RT-PCR with HTBI primers. TCRdb used MiXCR to reprocess the multiplex PCR reads, holding one entry per CDR3 protein. Seen here are just under 750,000 distinct CDR3 sequences, around a third observed once, and the top ten hold around 29%. The source material was blood. The receptors come from a woman aged 35 to 49 with Graves' hyperthyroidism.

With regard to this clonotype: Compared with germline, one end of the junction differs, possibly owing to a read error. This chain links TRBV7-2 with TRBJ1-5; D is unclear. The length of the CDR3 is 16 residues. The V gene's germline CDR1 is SGHTA and CDR2 FQGNSA. This chain's CDR3 is CASSQEGAGANQPQHF. Here the CDR3 DNA reads TGCGCCAGCAGCCAAGAAGGCGCAGGAGCTAATCAGCCCCAGCATTTT.

This clonotype was seen ten or more times. V is TRBV29-1 and J is TRBJ1-4; D gene unclear. Germline V CDR1 and CDR2: SQVTM, ANQGSEA. The CDR3 sequence is 12 residues long. The germline V and J ends were trimmed by 7 bases and 5 bases, with 11 bases remaining between them. This CDR3 reads CSAGRQNEKLFF. The CDR3 coding sequence is TGCAGCGCGGGTCGGCAGAATGAAAAACTGTTTTTT.

Note on this clonotype: This may be a read error, as it is one base from a much larger clone. The V gene is TRBV10-3, the J gene TRBJ2-2; tentative D call: TRBD1 (5 bases). Germline-derived CDR1 and CDR2 are ENHRY and SYGVKD. The CDR3 covers 16 residues. CDR3: CATSDPDTRVSGELFF. The DNA of the CDR3 is TGTGCCACCAGTGACCCGGACACCCGAGTTTCCGGGGAGCTGTTTTTT.

Regarding this clonotype: At one boundary the junction diverges from the germline segment, which might be a read error. The chain uses TRBV10-3 and TRBJ2-7, with unresolved D. Germline CDR1 reads ENHRY; CDR2 reads SYGVKD. The CDR3 has 13 residues. The DNA for the CDR3 is TGTGCCAGCAGTGAACAACCCCACTACGAGCAGTACTTC. Encoded protein: CASSEQPHYEQYF.

J is TRBJ2-2 and V is TRBV25-1; tentative D call: TRBD2 (7 bases). V lost 7 bases and J lost 1, with 16 bases in between. The germline CDR1 and CDR2 sequences are MGHDK and SYGVNS. The length of the CDR3 is 16 residues. The CDR3 region has the DNA TGTGCCAGCACCCCTTGGGGGGGGCTGAACACCGGGGAGCTGTTTTTT. Protein: CASTPWGGLNTGELFF.

This clonotype occurred many times. The chain has TRBV7-9 and TRBJ2-6; weak D call: TRBD2 (5 bases). This CDR3 comprises 15 residues. From germline, CDR1 is SEHNR and CDR2 FQNEAQ (reference sequence). The ends were cut back, 3 bases at V and 4 bases at J, with 10 bases in the middle. The CDR3 reads CASSFTGRGANVLTF. The CDR3, as DNA: TGTGCCAGCAGCTTCACGGGGAGAGGGGCCAACGTCCTGACTTTC.

The table lists this clonotype with a few counts. CDR3 coding DNA: TGTGCCAGTAGTAACCGGGACAGGGGGCGAGGCTACACCTTC. Translating it yields CASSNRDRGRGYTF. This chain joins TRBV19 and TRBJ1-2, with 12 positions matching TRBD1. Trimming removed 4 bases from V and 8 bases from J; junction bases left unmatched: 5. Per the germline V gene, CDR1 is LNHDA and CDR2 is SQIVND (reference sequence). The CDR3 covers 14 residues. Full variable domain (remainder filled in from reference TRBV19 and TRBJ1-2): DGGITQSPKYLFRKEGQNVTLSCEQNLNHDAMYWYRQDPGQGLRLIYYSQIVNDFQKGDIAEGYSVSREKKESFPLTVTSAQKNPTAFYLCASSNRDRGRGYTFGSGTRLTVV.

This clonotype was seen a handful of times. A much larger clone lies a single base off, so this may be a read error. The rearrangement joins TRBV10-3 to TRBJ1-1; D is ambiguous. The germline CDR1 and CDR2 sequences are ENHRY and SYGVKD. The V end lost 2 bases, the J end lost 10 bases, and 14 bases lay between the germline ends. This CDR3 comprises 13 residues. The CDR3 protein is CAISETPTEGAFF. CDR3 in DNA: TGTGCCATCAGTGAGACACCGACCGAAGGAGCTTTCTTT.

V usage is TRBV29-1 and J usage is TRBJ1-4; D is uncertain. CDR3 length: 13 residues. Germline V gene lookup returns CDR1 SQVTM and CDR2 ANQGSEA. V lost 8 bases and J lost 0, with 10 bases in between. The CDR3 nucleotides read TGCAGCTTACTCGGAGCAACTAATGAAAAACTGTTTTTT. Its translation: CSLLGATNEKLFF.

Concerning this clonotype: This may stem from a read error, because a much larger clone lies one nucleotide away. The rearrangement uses TRBV10-3 and TRBJ2-7; D remains ambiguous. The J call may not be correct, given that the DNA end is closer to TRBJ2-1. The CDR3 extends over 13 amino acids. Germline V CDR1 and CDR2: ENHRY, SYGVKD. The CDR3 reads CAIRIRGSYEQFF. The CDR3, as DNA: TGTGCCATCAGAATTCGAGGCTCCTACGAGCAGTTCTTC.

There are a few counts of this clonotype. The gene calls are TRBV4-3 and TRBJ1-2; the D is unclear. V lost 0 bases, J lost 6 bases, and 20 bases lay in between. Looked up from germline, CDR1 is LGHNA and CDR2 is YSLEER. The CDR3 spans 17 residues. CDR3 residues: CASSQEAYGLSADGYTF. CDR3 nucleotides: TGCGCCAGCAGCCAAGAAGCTTATGGTTTGTCTGCTGATGGCTACACCTTC.

The rearrangement joins TRBV20-1 to TRBJ2-5; a possible D gene is TRBD2 (6 bases). Matching the DNA end better, TRBJ2-1 makes the J call doubtful. The CDR3 consists of 12 residues. CDR1 and CDR2 from the germline V gene are DFQATT and SNEGSKA (reference sequence). The CDR3 DNA reads as TGCAGTGCTCGGAGAGCTAGCGATGAGCAGTTCTTC. Its protein is CSARRASDEQFF.

Many counts were recorded for this clonotype. One junction end does not reproduce the germline sequence, and a read error may be involved. The rearrangement joins TRBV7-7 to TRBJ2-7; D may be TRBD1 (6 bases). The length of the CDR3 is 12 residues. Germline assignment: CDR1 SSHAT and CDR2 FNYEAQ (reference sequence). The CDR3 loop reads CASSLEQGEEYF. CDR3 in DNA: TGTGCTAGCAGCTTAGAACAGGGAGAGGAGTACTTC.

This clonotype was seen a handful of times. The chain carries TRBV29-1 and TRBJ2-3; D is unclear. The CDR3 has 14 residues. Germline values: CDR1 SQVTM, CDR2 ANQGSEA. With 4 bases removed from V and 3 bases from J, the gap between germline ends came to 14 bases. CDR3 DNA: TGCAGCGTTGCCCAGACAATCGGGACAGATACGCAGTATTTT. It is translated as CSVAQTIGTDTQYF.

V is TRBV7-2 and J is TRBJ1-1; TRBD1 aligns across 9 bases. The CDR3 spans 16 residues. Germline V CDR1 and CDR2: SGHTA, FQGNSA. The trim removed 5 bases at V and 5 bases at J, leaving 12 bases unmatched. The CDR3 DNA follows: TGTGCCAGCAGCGACCGGGACAGGGCCGTGGGAACTGAAGCTTTCTTT. Amino acids: CASSDRDRAVGTEAFF. Together with reference TRBV7-2 and TRBJ1-1, the CDR3 gives the full variable domain: GAGVSQSPSNKVTEKGKDVELRCDPISGHTALYWYRQSLGQGLEFLIYFQGNSAPDKSGLPSDRFSAERTGGSVSTLTIQRTQQEDSAVYLCASSDRDRAVGTEAFFGQGTRLTVV.

The gene calls are TRBV7-2 and TRBJ2-7; D remains unclear. Germline CDR1 reads SGHTA; CDR2 reads FQGNSA. V lost 5 bases, J lost 2 bases, and 13 bases lay in between. CDR3 size: 14 residues. In nucleotides, the CDR3 is TGTGCCAGCAGCACCCGTGTTGGGGCCTACGAGCAGTACTTC. It yields the protein CASSTRVGAYEQYF.

There are a few counts of this clonotype. The chain links TRBV4-1 to TRBJ1-5; D is possibly TRBD1 (5 bases). Per germline, CDR1 MGHRA and CDR2 YSYEKL. V shed 1 base and J shed 9 bases, with 10 bases lying between them. The CDR3 runs 13 residues. The CDR3 reads CASSQGGGLPQHF. CDR3 coding DNA: TGCGCCAGCAGCCAAGGCGGGGGATTGCCCCAGCATTTT.

J is TRBJ1-1 and V is TRBV27, with D perhaps TRBD1 (6 bases). Germline V CDR1 and CDR2: MNHEY, SMNVEV (reference sequence). The V end lost 6 bases, the J end lost 5 bases, and 13 bases lay between the germline ends. The length of the CDR3 is 13 residues. The CDR3 sequence is CASRETGHTEAFF. CDR3 coding DNA: TGTGCCAGCAGGGAAACGGGACATACTGAAGCTTTCTTT.

The sample holds a few counts of this clonotype. The chain employs TRBV4-3 and TRBJ2-7, with D perhaps TRBD1 or TRBD2 (5 bases each). Germline assignment: CDR1 LGHNA and CDR2 YSLEER. This CDR3 contains 14 residues. Trimming took 0 bases from V and 3 from J, leaving 9 bases between them. CDR3 coding DNA: TGCGCCAGCAGCCAAGAACCGGGGCACTACGAGCAGTACTTC. Protein product: CASSQEPGHYEQYF.

This clonotype has ten or more counts. V is TRBV20-1 and J is TRBJ2-5; 9 nucleotides match TRBD1. The CDR3 is made up of 14 amino acids. CDR1 and CDR2 from the germline V gene are DFQATT and SNEGSKA (reference sequence). V was pared by 6 bases and J by 5 bases, with 10 bases of the junction left unmatched. The DNA of the CDR3 is TGCAGTGCGACCTGGAGGACAGGGGCGGAGACCCAGTACTTC. Translated, it gives CSATWRTGAETQYF.

The genes are TRBV2 and TRBJ1-5, with D hard to call. V lost 6 bases and J lost 3, with 12 bases in between. Germline V gives CDR1 SNHLY, CDR2 FYNNEI. The CDR3 is made up of 14 amino acids. CDR3 DNA: TGTGCCAGCAGCTTTGGGGTAGTCAATCAGCCCCAGCATTTT. Amino acid sequence: CASSFGVVNQPQHF.

This clonotype appeared a few times. The CDR3 DNA sequence: TGTGCCAGCAGCTACCTTTCCGGGGGCAGCTATGGCTACACCTTC. This codes for CASSYLSGGSYGYTF. This chain connects TRBV7-2 to TRBJ1-2, with D possibly TRBD1 on 6 matching bases. Germline loops: CDR1 SGHTA, CDR2 FQGNSA. Trimming pared 4 bases from V and 4 bases from J, leaving 16 bases between. This CDR3 is 15 amino acids long.

Remarks on this clonotype: Germline and junction disagree at one end, which may indicate a read error. The chain uses TRBV20-1 and TRBJ2-5, with 11 bases that match TRBD2. The CDR3 loop spans 15 amino acids. Germline V gives CDR1 DFQATT, CDR2 SNEGSKA (reference sequence). The CDR3 DNA is TGCAGTGCTGGAGATTCGGGACTAGCGGAAGAGACCCAGTACTTC. Protein sequence: CSAGDSGLAEETQYF.

The table lists this clonotype with many counts. The chain's CDR3 is CASSLGQRVTTYEQYF. DNA for the CDR3: TGTGCCAGCAGCTTAGGGCAGAGGGTAACGACCTACGAGCAGTACTTC. This chain links TRBV7-2 with TRBJ2-7; D is possibly TRBD2 (5 bases). V was trimmed by 1 base and J by 2 bases, leaving 15 bases between them. Germline V CDR1 and CDR2: SGHTA, FQGNSA. This CDR3 spans 16 amino acids. Drawing the rest from reference TRBV7-2 and TRBJ2-7, the complete variable domain is GAGVSQSPSNKVTEKGKDVELRCDPISGHTALYWYRQSLGQGLEFLIYFQGNSAPDKSGLPSDRFSAERTGGSVSTLTIQRTQQEDSAVYLCASSLGQRVTTYEQYFGPGTRLTVT.

CDR3 sequence reads: CASSLEPGNYGYTF. The CDR3 nucleotides read TGCGCCAGCAGCTTGGAACCGGGAAACTATGGCTACACCTTC. V and J are TRBV5-1 and TRBJ1-2; D remains ambiguous. Trimming removed 0 bases at V and 2 bases at J, with 8 bases between. The CDR3 is 14 amino acids. CDR1 is SGHRS, CDR2 YFSETQ, per germline. Full variable domain (missing parts from reference TRBV5-1 and TRBJ1-2): KAGVTQTPRYLIKTRGQQVTLSCSPISGHRSVSWYQQTPGQGLQFLFEYFSETQRNKGNFPGRFSGRQFSNSRSEMNVSTLELGDSALYLCASSLEPGNYGYTFGSGTRLTVV.

The chain links TRBV7-2 to TRBJ1-2; TRBD1 matches at 8 bases. CDR3 size: 15 residues. Per the germline V gene, CDR1 is SGHTA and CDR2 is FQGNSA. Trimming took 8 bases from V and 4 from J; bases not matched to a gene: 12. The CDR3 sequence is CASSPSGQETYGYTF. CDR3 DNA sequence: TGTGCCAGCTCCCCTTCGGGACAGGAAACCTATGGCTACACCTTC.

This clonotype came up a few times. The chain carries TRBV4-1 and TRBJ1-1; TRBD1 might be the D (5 bases). V lost 4 bases to trimming and J lost 5 bases, with 11 bases between them. This CDR3 is 13 amino acids long. Germline CDR1 MGHRA, CDR2 YSYEKL. The CDR3 nucleotides read TGCGCCAGCAGCCCGGCTAGGGGTACTGAAGCTTTCTTT. As protein: CASSPARGTEAFF.

This clonotype was recorded at least ten times. V is TRBV29-1 and J is TRBJ1-2; a possible D gene is TRBD1 (6 bases). Germline CDR1 SQVTM, CDR2 ANQGSEA. V was cut by 7 bases and J by 4 bases, with 19 bases left in between. The CDR3 runs to 14 residues. Here the CDR3 reads CSATSTGKGYGYTF. DNA for the CDR3: TGCAGCGCCACAAGTACAGGGAAGGGCTATGGCTACACCTTC.

This clonotype was recorded many times. This chain links TRBV10-3 with TRBJ2-7, with TRBD1 identical over 8 bases. Per germline, CDR1 ENHRY and CDR2 SYGVKD. V shed 3 bases and J 2 bases; nucleotides not matched to a gene: 12. This CDR3 has 17 residues. DNA of the CDR3: TGTGCCATCAGTGATCCCCTTTCCCGGACAGGGACCTACGAGCAGTACTTC. Encoded protein: CAISDPLSRTGTYEQYF.

Concerning this clonotype itself: The junction does not match germline at one end; this may be a read error. This rearrangement joins TRBV10-3 to TRBJ2-5; the D gene is possibly TRBD2 (6 bases). CDR1 and CDR2 (germline): ENHRY, SYGVKD. The length of the CDR3 is 15 residues. The CDR3 sequence: CASKEGSGFVDEQLF. The CDR3 DNA sequence: TGTGCCTCCAAGGAGGGATCGGGGTTCGTGGATGAGCAGCTCTTC.

On this clonotype: A read error may account for a junction end that differs from germline. V gene TRBV9 combines with J gene TRBJ1-1; D may be TRBD1 (5 bases). Germline V gene data show CDR1 as SGDLS and CDR2 as YYNGEE. This CDR3 contains 21 residues. The DNA for the CDR3 is TGCGCCAGCAGCCAAGATCTGGGGCCGACCTTGACCGGGGCCAAGAACACTGAAGCTTTCTTT. Protein product: CASSQDLGPTLTGAKNTEAFF.